These 10 T cell receptor beta chains share one sample of origin, sequenced in a study of blood T cells in healthy people across ages. Sample-barcoded 5' priming and a J-beta primer mix drove a second PCR of 7 to 11 cycles. TCRdb re-analysed the 5' RACE reads in MiXCR, keeping a single row per CDR3 protein. The sample has hundreds of thousands of distinct CDR3 sequences, roughly 45% seen once; the top ten hold 20% to 25%. The sequenced sample consisted of blood. The receptors were gathered from a woman in her sixties in good health.

The rearrangement joins TRBV7-3 to TRBJ2-7, with a weak D call TRBD1 (6 bases). The DNA end is more similar to TRBJ2-5, so the J call may be wrong. CDR1 SGHTA and CDR2 FQGTGA come from the germline V gene. The CDR3 is 14 amino acids. CDR3 DNA: TGTGCCAGCAGCGTTCAGGGGATTGGGGAGACCCAGTACTTC. This translates into CASSVQGIGETQYF.

This clonotype came up a few times. The CDR3 sequence is CASSLEGARATQYF. The CDR3 DNA is TGTGCCAGCAGCTTAGAAGGGGCTAGAGCGACCCAGTACTTC. The chain uses TRBV11-2 and TRBJ2-5; D possibly corresponds to TRBD1 (5 bases). The germline CDR1 and CDR2 sequences are SGHAT and FQNNGV. The CDR3 sequence is 14 residues long. V gave up 0 bases and J gave up 7 bases, with 12 bases separating them.

The chain links TRBV29-1 to TRBJ2-5; 11 nucleotides agree with TRBD2. The CDR3 contains 12 residues. Germline V lookup: CDR1 SQVTM, CDR2 ANQGSEA. V was clipped by 7 bases and J by 6 bases; unmatched bases: 4. CDR3 in DNA: TGCAGCGCTCGACTAGCGGGGAAGACCCAGTACTTC. Translating it yields CSARLAGKTQYF. The full variable domain, in which reference TRBV29-1 and TRBJ2-5 provide the parts outside the CDR3, is SAVISQKPSRDICQRGTSLTIQCQVDSQVTMMFWYRQQPGQSLTLIATANQGSEATYESGFVIDKFPISRPNLTFSTLTVSNMSPEDSSIYLCSARLAGKTQYFGPGTRLLVL.

The chain uses TRBV24-1 and TRBJ1-1, with TRBD1 matching over 10 bases. The CDR3 contains 12 residues. Germline assignment: CDR1 KGHDR and CDR2 SFDVKD. Germline trimming cut 7 bases from V and 12 bases from J; bases unmatched to any gene: 7. The CDR3 coding sequence is TGTGCCACCAGCGACAGGGGGCGCGTGACTTTCTTT. Amino acid sequence: CATSDRGRVTFF.

In this sample, this clonotype turned up a few times. This chain links TRBV5-8 with TRBJ1-5; maybe TRBD1 (6 bases). Looked up from germline, CDR1 is SGHTS and CDR2 is YDEGEE. The V end lost 2 bases, the J end lost 1 base, and 10 bases lay between the germline ends. The length of the CDR3 is 15 residues. This chain's CDR3 is CASSFKTGSNQPQHF. The CDR3 DNA is TGTGCCAGCAGCTTCAAAACAGGGAGCAATCAGCCCCAGCATTTT.

V gene TRBV12-3 or TRBV12-4 combines with J gene TRBJ1-5; 9 bases match TRBD1. With 1 base clipped from V and 6 bases from J, the junction kept 1 base outside the gene matches. CDR3 length: 14 residues. In nucleotides, the CDR3 is TGTGCCAGCAGTTTAGGGACAGGGGTTCAGCCCCAGCATTTT. This gives the protein CASSLGTGVQPQHF.

In this sample, this clonotype turned up a few times. This chain connects TRBV7-2 to TRBJ2-3; 15 bases match TRBD2. With 1 base clipped from V and 3 bases from J, the junction kept 8 bases outside the gene matches. The CDR3 length is 19 residues. Germline V lookup: CDR1 SGHTA, CDR2 FQGNSA. As DNA, the CDR3 is TGTGCCAGCAGCTTAGATCGGACTAGCGGGAGGGAGGGAACAGATACGCAGTATTTT. This sequence encodes CASSLDRTSGREGTDTQYF.

Turning to this clonotype: At one of its ends the junction is not consistent with the germline gene, which may arise from a read error. The chain is built from TRBV6-5 and TRBJ2-3; 10 bases are a match to TRBD1. This CDR3 contains 17 residues. In germline, CDR1 is MNHEY, CDR2 SVGAGI. The chain's CDR3 is CASSYSGTGDPPDMQYF. The CDR3, as DNA: TGTGCCAGCAGTTACTCTGGGACAGGGGACCCCCCCGATATGCAGTATTTT.

V and J are TRBV28 and TRBJ2-1, with TRBD2 matching over 9 bases. Germline values: CDR1 MDHEN, CDR2 SYDVKM. CDR3 size: 15 residues. V gave up 4 bases and J gave up 8 bases; unmatched junction bases: 9. The CDR3 is CASSSVLAGLYEQFF. The DNA of the CDR3 is TGTGCCAGCAGTTCTGTTCTAGCGGGATTGTATGAGCAGTTCTTC.

V gene TRBV20-1 combines with J gene TRBJ2-3, with a possible D match to TRBD2 (6 bases). Germline loops: CDR1 DFQATT, CDR2 SNEGSKA (reference sequence). CDR3 length equals 14 residues. Trimming shortened V by 3 bases and J by 1 base, and 11 bases separated the two germline ends. The CDR3 coding sequence is TGCAGTGCTAGTGACAAGCGGGGCACAGATACGCAGTATTTT. Amino acids: CSASDKRGTDTQYF.